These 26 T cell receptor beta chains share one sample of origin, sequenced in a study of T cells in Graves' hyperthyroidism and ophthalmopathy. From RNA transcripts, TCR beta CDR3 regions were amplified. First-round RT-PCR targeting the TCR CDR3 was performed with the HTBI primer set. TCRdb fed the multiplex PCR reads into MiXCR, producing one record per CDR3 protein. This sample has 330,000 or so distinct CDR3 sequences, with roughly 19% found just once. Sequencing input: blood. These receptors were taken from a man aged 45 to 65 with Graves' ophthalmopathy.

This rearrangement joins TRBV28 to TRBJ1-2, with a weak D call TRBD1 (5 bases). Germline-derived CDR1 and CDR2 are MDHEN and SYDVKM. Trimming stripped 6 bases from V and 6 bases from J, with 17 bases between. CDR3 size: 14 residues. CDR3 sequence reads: CASSPPGRGHGYTF. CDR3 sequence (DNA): TGTGCCAGCAGCCCTCCAGGGAGGGGCCATGGCTACACCTTC.

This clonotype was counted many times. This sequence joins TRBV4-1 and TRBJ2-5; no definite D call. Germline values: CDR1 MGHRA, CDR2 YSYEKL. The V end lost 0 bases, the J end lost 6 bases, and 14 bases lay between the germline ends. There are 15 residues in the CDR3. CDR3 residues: CASSQESALIQTQYF. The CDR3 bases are TGCGCCAGCAGCCAAGAGTCGGCACTCATCCAGACCCAGTACTTC.

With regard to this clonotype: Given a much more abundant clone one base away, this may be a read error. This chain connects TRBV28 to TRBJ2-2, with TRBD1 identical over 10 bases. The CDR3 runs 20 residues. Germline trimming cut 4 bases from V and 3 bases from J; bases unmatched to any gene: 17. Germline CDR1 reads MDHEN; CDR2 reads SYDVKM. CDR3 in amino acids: CASSSRLGQGSRWDTGELFF. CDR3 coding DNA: TGTGCCAGCAGTTCCCGCCTGGGACAGGGGTCGCGGTGGGACACCGGGGAGCTGTTTTTT. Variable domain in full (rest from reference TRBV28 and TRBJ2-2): DVKVTQSSRYLVKRTGEKVFLECVQDMDHENMFWYRQDPGLGLRLIYFSYDVKMKEKGDIPEGYSVSREKKERFSLILESASTNQTSMYLCASSSRLGQGSRWDTGELFFGEGSRLTVL.

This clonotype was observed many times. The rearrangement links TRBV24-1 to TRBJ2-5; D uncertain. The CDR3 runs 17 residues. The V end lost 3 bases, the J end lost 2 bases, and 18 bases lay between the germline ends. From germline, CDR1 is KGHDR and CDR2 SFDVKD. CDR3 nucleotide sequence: TGTGCCACCAGTGATGCAACGTCTTTCAGCGAGCAAGAGACCCAGTACTTC. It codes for CATSDATSFSEQETQYF.

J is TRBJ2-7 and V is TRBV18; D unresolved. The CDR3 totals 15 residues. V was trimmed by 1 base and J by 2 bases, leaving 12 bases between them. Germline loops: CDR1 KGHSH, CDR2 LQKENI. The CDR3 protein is CASSPQSDQTYEQYF. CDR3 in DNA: TGTGCCAGCTCACCACAGAGTGACCAAACCTACGAGCAGTACTTC.

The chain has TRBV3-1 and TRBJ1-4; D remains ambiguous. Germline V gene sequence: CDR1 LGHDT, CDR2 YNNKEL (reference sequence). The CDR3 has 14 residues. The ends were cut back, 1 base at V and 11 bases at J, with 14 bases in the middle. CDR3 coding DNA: TGTGCCAGCAGCCAAGCCTCCGGGGTTGGGAAACTGTTTTTT. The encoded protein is CASSQASGVGKLFF.

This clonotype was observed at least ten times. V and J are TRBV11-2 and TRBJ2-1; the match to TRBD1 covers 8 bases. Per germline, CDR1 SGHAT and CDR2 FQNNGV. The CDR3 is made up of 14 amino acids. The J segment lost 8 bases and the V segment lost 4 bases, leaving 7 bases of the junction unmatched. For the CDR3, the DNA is TGTGCCAGCAGCTACGCAGGGGGCTCGGATGAGCAGTTCTTC. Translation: CASSYAGGSDEQFF.

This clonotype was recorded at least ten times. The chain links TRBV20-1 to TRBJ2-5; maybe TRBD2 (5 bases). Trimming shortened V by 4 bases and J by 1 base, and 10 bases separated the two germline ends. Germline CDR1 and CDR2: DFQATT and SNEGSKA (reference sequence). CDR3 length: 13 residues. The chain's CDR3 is CSAKLVPQETQYF. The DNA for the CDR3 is TGCAGTGCTAAACTAGTTCCCCAAGAGACCCAGTACTTC.

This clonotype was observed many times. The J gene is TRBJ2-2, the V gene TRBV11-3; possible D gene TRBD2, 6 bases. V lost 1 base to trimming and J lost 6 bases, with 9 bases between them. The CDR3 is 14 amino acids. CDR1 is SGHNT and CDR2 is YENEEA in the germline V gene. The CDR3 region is CASSLGEVPGELFF. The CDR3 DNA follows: TGTGCCAGCAGCTTAGGGGAGGTGCCCGGGGAGCTGTTTTTT.

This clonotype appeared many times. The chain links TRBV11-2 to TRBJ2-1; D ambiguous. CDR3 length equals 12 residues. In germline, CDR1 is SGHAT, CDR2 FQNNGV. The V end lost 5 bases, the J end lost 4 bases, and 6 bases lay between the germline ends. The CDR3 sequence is CASSRAYNEQFF. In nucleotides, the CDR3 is TGTGCCAGCAGCCGGGCTTACAATGAGCAGTTCTTC.

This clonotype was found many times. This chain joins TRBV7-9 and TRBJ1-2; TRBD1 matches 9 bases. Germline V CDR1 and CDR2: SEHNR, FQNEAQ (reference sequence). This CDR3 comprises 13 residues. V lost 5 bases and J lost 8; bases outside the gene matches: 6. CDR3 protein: CASSQDRGEGYTF. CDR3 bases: TGTGCCAGCAGCCAAGACAGGGGGGAAGGCTACACCTTC.

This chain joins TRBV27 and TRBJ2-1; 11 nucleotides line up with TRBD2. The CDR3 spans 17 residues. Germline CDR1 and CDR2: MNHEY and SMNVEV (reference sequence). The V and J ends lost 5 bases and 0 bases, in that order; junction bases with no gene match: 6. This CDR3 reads CASSPGLAGASYNEQFF. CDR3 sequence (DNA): TGTGCCAGCAGTCCAGGACTAGCGGGCGCCTCCTACAATGAGCAGTTCTTC.

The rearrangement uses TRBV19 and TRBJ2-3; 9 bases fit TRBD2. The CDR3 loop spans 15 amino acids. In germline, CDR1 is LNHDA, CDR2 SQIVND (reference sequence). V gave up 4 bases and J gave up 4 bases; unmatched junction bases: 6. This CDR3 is CASSTIAGEADTQYF. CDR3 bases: TGTGCCAGTAGTACCATAGCGGGAGAAGCAGATACGCAGTATTTT.

The CDR3 nucleotides are TGTGCCAGCAGTTTAGGACCTGTCACCGGGGAGCTGTTTTTT. Translating it yields CASSLGPVTGELFF. The V and J genes are TRBV28 and TRBJ2-2; D not resolved. The V and J ends lost 2 bases and 4 bases respectively, with 8 bases between them. The CDR3 has 14 amino acids. Per germline, CDR1 MDHEN and CDR2 SYDVKM.

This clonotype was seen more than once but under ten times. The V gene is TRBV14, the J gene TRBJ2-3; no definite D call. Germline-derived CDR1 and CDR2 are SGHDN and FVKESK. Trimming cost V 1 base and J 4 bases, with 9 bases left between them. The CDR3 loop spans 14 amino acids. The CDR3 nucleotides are TGTGCCAGCAGCCAAGTGGGAATCCCAGATACGCAGTATTTT. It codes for CASSQVGIPDTQYF.

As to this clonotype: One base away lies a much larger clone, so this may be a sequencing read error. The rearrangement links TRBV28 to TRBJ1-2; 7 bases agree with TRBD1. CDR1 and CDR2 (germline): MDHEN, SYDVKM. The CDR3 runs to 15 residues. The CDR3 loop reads CASRTARQGSYGYNF. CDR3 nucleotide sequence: TGTGCCAGCAGAACCGCTCGACAGGGCAGCTATGGCTACAACTTC.

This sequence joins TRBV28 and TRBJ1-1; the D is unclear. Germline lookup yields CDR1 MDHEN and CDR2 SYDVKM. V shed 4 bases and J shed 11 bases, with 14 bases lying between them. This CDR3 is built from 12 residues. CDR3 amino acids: CASSSRPNWAFF. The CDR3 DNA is TGTGCCAGCAGTTCAAGACCCAATTGGGCTTTCTTT.

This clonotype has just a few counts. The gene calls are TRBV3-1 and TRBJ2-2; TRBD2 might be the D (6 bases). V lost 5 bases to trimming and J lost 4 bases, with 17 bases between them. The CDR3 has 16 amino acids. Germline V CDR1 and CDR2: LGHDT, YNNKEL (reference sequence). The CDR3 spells CASSSPRGLGTGELFF. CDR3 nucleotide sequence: TGTGCCAGCAGCTCCCCCCGGGGGTTGGGCACCGGGGAGCTGTTTTTT.

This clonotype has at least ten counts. The CDR3 loop is CASSPPNSRRGYEQYF. The DNA for the CDR3 is TGTGCCAGCTCACCACCTAATTCACGGAGGGGCTACGAGCAGTACTTC. J is TRBJ2-7 and V is TRBV18; weak D call: TRBD2 (6 bases). V gave up 0 bases and J gave up 3 bases, with 15 bases separating them. Germline CDR1 KGHSH, CDR2 LQKENI. The CDR3 has 16 residues.

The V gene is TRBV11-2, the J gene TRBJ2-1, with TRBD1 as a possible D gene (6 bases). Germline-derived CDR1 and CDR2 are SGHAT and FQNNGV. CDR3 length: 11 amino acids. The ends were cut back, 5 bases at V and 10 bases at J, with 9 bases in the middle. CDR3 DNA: TGTGCCAGCAGCGACGACAGGGAGCAGTTCTTC. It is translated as CASSDDREQFF.

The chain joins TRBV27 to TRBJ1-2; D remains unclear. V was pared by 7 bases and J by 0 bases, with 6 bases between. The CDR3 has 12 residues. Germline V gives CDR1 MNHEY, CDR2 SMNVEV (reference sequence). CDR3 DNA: TGTGCCAGCAAAGGACCTAACTATGGCTACACCTTC. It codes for CASKGPNYGYTF.

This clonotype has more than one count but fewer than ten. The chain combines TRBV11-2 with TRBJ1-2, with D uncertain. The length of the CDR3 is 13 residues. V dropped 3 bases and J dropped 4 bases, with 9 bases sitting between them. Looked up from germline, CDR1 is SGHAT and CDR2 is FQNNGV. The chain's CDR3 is CASSFSGAYGYTF. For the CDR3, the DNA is TGTGCCAGCAGCTTTTCTGGCGCCTATGGCTACACCTTC.

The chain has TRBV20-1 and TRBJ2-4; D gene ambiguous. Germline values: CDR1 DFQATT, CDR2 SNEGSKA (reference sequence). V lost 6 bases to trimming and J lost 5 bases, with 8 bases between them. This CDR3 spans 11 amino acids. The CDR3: CSATPENIQYF. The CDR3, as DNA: TGCAGTGCGACACCAGAAAACATTCAGTACTTC.

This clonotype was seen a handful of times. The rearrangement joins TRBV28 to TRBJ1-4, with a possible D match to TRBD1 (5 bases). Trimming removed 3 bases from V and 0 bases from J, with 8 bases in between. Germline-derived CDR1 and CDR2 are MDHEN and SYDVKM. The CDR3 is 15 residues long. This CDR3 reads CASSLETATNEKLFF. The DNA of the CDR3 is TGTGCCAGCAGTTTGGAGACAGCAACTAATGAAAAACTGTTTTTT.

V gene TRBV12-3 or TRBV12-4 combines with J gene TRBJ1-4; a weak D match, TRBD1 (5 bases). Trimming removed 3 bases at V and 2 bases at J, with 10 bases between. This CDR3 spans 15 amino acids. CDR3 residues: CASSLFRQTNEKLFF. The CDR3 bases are TGTGCCAGCAGTTTGTTTCGACAGACTAATGAAAAACTGTTTTTT.

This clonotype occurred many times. The CDR3 is CASSSRLADHLGSYNEQFF. CDR3 bases: TGTGCCAGCAGCTCCAGACTAGCGGACCACCTTGGCTCCTACAATGAGCAGTTCTTC. The V call is TRBV11-3, the J call TRBJ2-1; 9 bases match TRBD2. Per the germline V gene, CDR1 is SGHNT and CDR2 is YENEEA. This CDR3 has 19 amino acids. Germline trimming cut 4 bases from V and 0 bases from J; bases unmatched to any gene: 13.